This TCR beta chain was observed in a study of T cell responses to AZD1222 COVID-19 vaccine. Using immunoSEQ multiplex PCR, the repertoire was profiled, and TCRdb retains in-frame clones only, with some absent. Of about 110,000 clones in the sample, 70% to 90% were seen once. Combined were second doses at about 4 or about 12 weeks. This clone was seen once. Its target is not known. Findings of the study overall: Repertoire sampling happened only post peak T cell response. An increase in Spike-specific TCR breadth and depth was observed after two AZD1222 doses.

The V end lost 5 bases, the J end lost 5 bases, and 10 bases lay between the germline ends. Looked up from germline, CDR1 is SQVTM and CDR2 is ANQGSEA. CDR3 size: 12 residues. The material was peripheral blood, obtained 28 days after the second AZD1222 dose. This clonotype was sampled from an adult who received the AZD1222 COVID-19 vaccine. The gene calls are TRBV29-1 and TRBJ2-1, with TRBD2 as a possible D gene (6 bases). CDR3 in DNA: TGCAGCGTTCGTCCTAGCGACAATGAGCAGTTCTTC. Its translation: CSVRPSDNEQFF.